A selection of T cell receptor beta chains follows, all from one sample in a study of molecular identifiers for immune sequencing clone quantification. MiXCR, run by TCRdb on the PCR reads, gives a single entry per CDR3 protein. The sample shows nearly 650,000 distinct CDR3 sequences, approximately 24% of them seen only once. The sequenced sample was naive CD8+ T cells from blood, with Jurkat cell RNA spiked in. These receptors were obtained from a human donor in good health. Some libraries in this study had Jurkat cell RNA spiked in. Both conserved end residues are part of each CDR3. The order of the fields is clone size, V gene, J gene, D gene, CDR3 protein, CDR3 DNA. D genes are given only for firm matches. Not every row has a clone size; where given, it reads once, few, many or a size class.

>few|TRBV4-3|TRBJ2-3|NA
CASSQDRASGGHIDTQYF
TGCGCCAGCAGCCAAGACCGCGCTTCGGGGGGCCATATAGATACGCAGTATTTT
>NA|TRBV5-6|TRBJ2-7|NA
CASSPGGGFGLVEQYF
TGTGCCAGCAGCCCGGGCGGCGGGTTCGGTCTGGTCGAGCAGTACTTC
>NA|TRBV19|TRBJ2-3|TRBD1
CASSGRVTSGQGADTQYF
TGTGCCAGTAGTGGTAGGGTTACCTCGGGACAGGGGGCTGATACGCAGTATTTT
>few|TRBV20-1|TRBJ2-2|TRBD1
CSVPTGPTGELFF
TGCAGTGTCCCGACAGGGCCCACCGGGGAGCTGTTTTTT
>NA|TRBV7-9|TRBJ1-1|TRBD1
CASSSDRKDPEAFF
TGTGCCAGCAGCTCGGACAGGAAGGACCCCGAAGCTTTCTTT
>few|TRBV12-3/TRBV12-4|TRBJ2-6|NA
CASGRGSGANVLTF
TGTGCCAGCGGACGGGGGTCTGGGGCCAACGTCCTGACTTTC
>NA|TRBV27|TRBJ1-1|NA
CASSLVFPGAGTEAFF
TGTGCCAGCAGTTTGGTTTTTCCGGGGGCCGGAACTGAAGCTTTCTTT
>many|TRBV12-3/TRBV12-4|TRBJ2-3|TRBD1
CASSPGTGPRTDTQYF
TGTGCCAGCAGCCCCGGGACAGGTCCACGAACAGATACGCAGTATTTT
>many|TRBV25-1|TRBJ2-7|NA
CASSSGSYEQYF
TGTGCCAGCAGTAGTGGGTCGTACGAGCAGTACTTC
>many|TRBV13|TRBJ2-7|NA
CASSVGPFEQYF
TGTGCCAGCAGCGTAGGGCCCTTCGAGCAGTACTTC
>many|TRBV5-4|TRBJ1-1|TRBD1
CASSLVGQGPGTEAFF
TGTGCCAGCAGCTTGGTCGGACAGGGGCCAGGCACTGAAGCTTTCTTT